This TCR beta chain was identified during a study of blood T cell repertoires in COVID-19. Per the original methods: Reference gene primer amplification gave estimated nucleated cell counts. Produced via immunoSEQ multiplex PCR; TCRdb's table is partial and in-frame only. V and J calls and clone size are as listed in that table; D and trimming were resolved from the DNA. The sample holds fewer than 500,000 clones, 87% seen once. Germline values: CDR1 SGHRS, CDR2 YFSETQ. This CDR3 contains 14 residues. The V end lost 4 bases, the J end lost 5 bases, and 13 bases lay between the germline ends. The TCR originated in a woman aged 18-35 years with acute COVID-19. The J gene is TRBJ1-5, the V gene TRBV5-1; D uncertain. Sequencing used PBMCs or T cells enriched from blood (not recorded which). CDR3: CASSPDTRDQPQHF. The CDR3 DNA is TGCGCCAGCAGCCCCGATACGAGGGATCAGCCCCAGCATTTT.